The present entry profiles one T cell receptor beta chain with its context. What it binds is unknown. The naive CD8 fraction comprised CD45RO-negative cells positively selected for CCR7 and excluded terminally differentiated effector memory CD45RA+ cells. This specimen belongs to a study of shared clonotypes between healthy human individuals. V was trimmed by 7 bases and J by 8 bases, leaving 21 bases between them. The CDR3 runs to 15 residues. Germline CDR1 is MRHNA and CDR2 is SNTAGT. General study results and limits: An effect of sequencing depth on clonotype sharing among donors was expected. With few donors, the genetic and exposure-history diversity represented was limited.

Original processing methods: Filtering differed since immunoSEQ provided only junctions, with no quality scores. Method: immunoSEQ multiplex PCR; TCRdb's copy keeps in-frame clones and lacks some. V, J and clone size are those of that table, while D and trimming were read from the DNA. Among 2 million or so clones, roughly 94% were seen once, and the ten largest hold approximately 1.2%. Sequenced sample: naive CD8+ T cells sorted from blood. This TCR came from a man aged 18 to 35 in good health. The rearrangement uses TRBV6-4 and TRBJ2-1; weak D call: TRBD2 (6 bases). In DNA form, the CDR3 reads TGTGCCAGCACCGGGGGTAGGTTTCGAGGGCATGAGCAGTTCTTC. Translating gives CASTGGRFRGHEQFF.